Following are 11 T cell receptor beta chains from one sample sequenced in a study of blood T cells in healthy people across ages (dated by TCRdb to the mid-2010s). The library came from 5' RACE. Sequencing used an Illumina HiSeq 2500. A second PCR of about 6 to 11 cycles was performed with a sample-barcoded 5' primer and a J-beta primer mix. In-frame beta chains were kept once TCRdb had trimmed the public reads at Q25 with fastp and called clones with MiXCR. Every CDR3 protein is listed once, alongside the most common genes and DNA of its rows. The sample has just over 800,000 distinct CDR3 sequences on record, approximately 67% of them singletons. About a quarter of the sample is taken by the ten largest. The sample taken for sequencing was blood. The receptors originated from a man aged 30 to 39 in good health.

This chain uses TRBV7-2 with TRBJ1-6, with a weak D call TRBD1 (5 bases). V was trimmed by 5 bases and J by 6 bases, leaving 11 bases between them. Germline V lookup: CDR1 SGHTA, CDR2 FQGNSA. CDR3 size: 14 residues. The CDR3 DNA sequence: TGTGCCAGCAGCCCCGATGGGGGTAATTCACCCCTCCACTTT. It is translated as CASSPDGGNSPLHF.

The chain links TRBV5-1 to TRBJ2-4; tentative D call: TRBD1 (5 bases). The DNA end favors TRBJ2-7, so the J call may be wrong. This CDR3 has 13 amino acids. Germline V gene data show CDR1 as SGHRS and CDR2 as YFSETQ. The DNA of the CDR3 is TGCGCCAGCAGCTTGGTAGGGGCACACGAGCAGTACTTC. It encodes CASSLVGAHEQYF.

This clonotype occurred a few times. The V gene is TRBV12-3 or TRBV12-4, the J gene TRBJ2-3; 8 bases agree with TRBD2. The CDR3 is 17 amino acids. The ends lost 2 bases at V and 1 base at J; junction bases unmatched: 8. The CDR3 sequence is CASSLTRGGSGTDTQYF. The CDR3 DNA sequence: TGTGCCAGCAGTTTAACCCGGGGGGGCTCGGGCACAGATACGCAGTATTTT.

This chain joins TRBV6-5 and TRBJ2-3, with D perhaps matching TRBD2 (5 bases). The CDR3 has 15 amino acids. Per germline, CDR1 MNHEY and CDR2 SVGAGI. Trimming took off 5 bases at V and 0 bases at J, with 12 bases between the two ends. CDR3 coding DNA: TGTGCCAGCAGTACCGACTATTCTAGCACAGATACGCAGTATTTT. As protein: CASSTDYSSTDTQYF.

This rearrangement joins TRBV20-1 to TRBJ2-4; weak D call: TRBD2 (5 bases). V was pared by 1 base and J by 1 base, with 11 bases between. From germline, CDR1 is DFQATT and CDR2 SNEGSKA (reference sequence). CDR3 length: 15 amino acids. CDR3 bases: TGCAGTGCTAGAGGCGGAGGAGCGGCCAAAAACATTCAGTACTTC. Residues: CSARGGGAAKNIQYF.

This clonotype was seen more than once but under ten times. The chain is built from TRBV3-1 and TRBJ2-1; 9 positions agree with TRBD2. The trim removed 3 bases at V and 3 bases at J, leaving 9 bases unmatched. CDR3 length: 17 amino acids. Per the germline V gene, CDR1 is LGHDT and CDR2 is YNNKEL (reference sequence). As DNA, the CDR3 is TGTGCCAGCAGCCAGCATAGCGGGGGAGTCAGCTACAATGAGCAGTTCTTC. It specifies CASSQHSGGVSYNEQFF.

This sequence joins TRBV4-2 and TRBJ1-1; possibly TRBD1 for D (5 bases). V was cut by 4 bases and J by 0 bases, with 12 bases left in between. Germline CDR1 reads LGHNA; CDR2 reads YNFKEQ. The CDR3 consists of 15 residues. The CDR3 sequence is CASSPGTAMNTEAFF. The CDR3 DNA follows: TGTGCCAGCAGCCCCGGGACTGCGATGAACACTGAAGCTTTCTTT.

The V and J genes are TRBV2 and TRBJ2-3; D might be TRBD2 (6 bases). Germline values: CDR1 SNHLY, CDR2 FYNNEI. The CDR3 sequence is 16 residues long. V lost 3 bases to trimming and J lost 0 bases, with 13 bases between them. The CDR3 is CASSEQPGTSTDTQYF. CDR3 bases: TGTGCCAGCAGTGAGCAACCGGGGACTAGCACAGATACGCAGTATTTT. The whole variable domain, remainder taken from reference TRBV2 and TRBJ2-3, is EPEVTQTPSHQVTQMGQEVILRCVPISNHLYFYWYRQILGQKVEFLVSFYNNEISEKSEIFDDQFSVERPDGSNFTLKIRSTKLEDSAMYFCASSEQPGTSTDTQYFGPGTRLTVL.

V usage is TRBV6-6 and J usage is TRBJ2-1; no clear D. CDR3 length equals 15 residues. Trimming shortened V by 2 bases and J by 4 bases, and 12 bases separated the two germline ends. Germline CDR1 is MNHNY and CDR2 is SVGAGI (reference sequence). This CDR3 is CASSYAETVYNEQFF. CDR3 DNA: TGTGCCAGCAGTTACGCTGAGACCGTATACAATGAGCAGTTCTTC.

V usage is TRBV15 and J usage is TRBJ1-4; a possible D gene is TRBD1 (6 bases). The CDR3 runs 15 residues. V was trimmed by 3 bases and J by 4 bases, leaving 12 bases between them. Per the germline V gene, CDR1 is LNHNV and CDR2 is YYDKDF (reference sequence). CDR3 in amino acids: CATSRGTTINEKLFF. The CDR3 DNA reads as TGTGCCACCAGCAGGGGGACAACAATTAATGAAAAACTGTTTTTT.

The chain joins TRBV3-1 to TRBJ2-5, with TRBD1 as a possible D gene (5 bases). Germline CDR1 LGHDT, CDR2 YNNKEL (reference sequence). With 1 base removed from V and 11 bases from J, the gap between germline ends came to 17 bases. CDR3 length: 14 residues. CDR3: CASSQGQGGTTQYF. The CDR3 nucleotides read TGTGCCAGCAGCCAAGGTCAGGGCGGCACTACGCAGTACTTC.